Each of the 29 T cell receptor beta chains below was sequenced from the same sample in a study of CD8+ T cells in alopecia areata (dated by TCRdb to the late 2010s). To prepare the library, the immunoSEQ multiplex PCR assay was applied. RNA was extracted from all samples and reverse transcribed into cDNA as template for TCR sequencing. Imported from immuneACCESS, the table was reduced by TCRdb to in-frame sequences with V and J called. These copies leave out some clones; in studies compared against another copy, an unresolved V gene accounts for under half, and the cause of the remainder is not known. Counted in this sample were about 150,000 clones; around 50% of them appeared once. The top ten constitute roughly 6.8% of the sample. Material for sequencing was CD4+ T cells sorted from blood. The source of these receptors is a human donor with alopecia areata.

The CDR3: CASAGEGDTQYF. Written as DNA, the CDR3 is TGCGCCAGCGCGGGAGAGGGAGATACGCAGTATTTT. The chain couples TRBV5-1 to TRBJ2-3, with 7 bases fitting TRBD2. CDR1 and CDR2 (germline): SGHRS, YFSETQ. The CDR3 consists of 12 residues. V lost 7 bases, J lost 5 bases, and 4 bases stayed unmatched.

The chain couples TRBV20-1 to TRBJ2-3, with D hard to call. The CDR3 sequence is 11 residues long. The V gene's germline CDR1 is DFQATT and CDR2 SNEGSKA (reference sequence). Trimming removed 4 bases from V and 5 bases from J, with 7 bases in between. The CDR3 DNA reads TGCAGTGCTACTGGGGTAGATACGCAGTATTTT. Its translation is CSATGVDTQYF.

The V and J genes are TRBV5-1 and TRBJ2-7; 12 bases match TRBD2. The germline V gene has CDR1 SGHRS and CDR2 YFSETQ. The CDR3 runs to 14 residues. V lost 0 bases to trimming and J lost 6 bases; unmatched junction nucleotides: 1. In DNA form, the CDR3 reads TGCGCCAGCAGCTTGGGACTAGCGGGGGCCGAGCAGTACTTC. Encoded protein: CASSLGLAGAEQYF.

The chain links TRBV29-1 to TRBJ1-2, with TRBD1 as a possible D gene (6 bases). Germline assignment: CDR1 SQVTM and CDR2 ANQGSEA. V lost 2 bases and J lost 7, with 17 bases in between. The CDR3 totals 14 residues. Written as DNA, the CDR3 is TGCAGCGTTGAACGCGGCCAGGGGTTCGCTGGCTACACCTTC. It encodes CSVERGQGFAGYTF.

The rearrangement uses TRBV30 and TRBJ2-2; TRBD2 aligns across 9 bases. The V and J ends lost 1 base and 5 bases, in that order; junction bases with no gene match: 17. This CDR3 has 19 residues. Germline loops: CDR1 GTSNPN, CDR2 SVGIG (reference sequence). The CDR3 here is CAWSAYVSGSSRGTGELFF. The DNA of the CDR3 is TGTGCCTGGAGTGCCTACGTTAGCGGGAGTAGCAGAGGGACCGGGGAGCTGTTTTTT.

The rearrangement uses TRBV18 and TRBJ2-4; 7 nucleotides match TRBD1. This CDR3 spans 15 amino acids. After removal of 0 bases from V and 9 bases from J, the junction contained 8 bases not matched to a gene. Germline assignment: CDR1 KGHSH and CDR2 LQKENI. The CDR3 DNA follows: TGTGCCAGCTCACCACCGGACAGGTCAGAAAGCATTCAGTACTTC. Protein product: CASSPPDRSESIQYF.

The sample holds a few counts of this clone. Within the sample, other DNA sequences also encode this same CDR3. This chain connects TRBV29-1 to TRBJ2-5; no clear D. Germline V gene sequence: CDR1 SQVTM, CDR2 ANQGSEA. V was trimmed by 4 bases and J by 1 base, leaving 1 base between them. The CDR3 sequence is 10 residues long. The CDR3 sequence is CSVAQETQYF. CDR3 DNA sequence: TGCAGCGTTGCCCAAGAGACCCAGTACTTC.

A word on this clone: The sample holds other DNA sequences that translate to the same CDR3. The chain is built from TRBV5-1 and TRBJ2-1, with D perhaps matching TRBD2 (6 bases). The CDR3 length is 15 residues. Trimming shortened V by 0 bases and J by 0 bases, and 7 bases separated the two germline ends. Germline CDR1 reads SGHRS; CDR2 reads YFSETQ. CDR3 loop: CASSLAGSSYNEQFF. The CDR3 region has the DNA TGCGCCAGCAGCTTGGCCGGGAGCTCCTACAATGAGCAGTTCTTC.

This clone came up once. This chain joins TRBV9 and TRBJ2-1; no definite D call. This CDR3 is 13 amino acids long. The V and J ends lost 0 bases and 7 bases respectively, with 8 bases between them. The V gene's germline CDR1 is SGDLS and CDR2 YYNGEE. The CDR3 loop is CASSVEWVNEQFF. The CDR3 coding sequence is TGTGCCAGCAGCGTAGAGTGGGTTAATGAGCAGTTCTTC. Complete variable domain (other parts from reference TRBV9 and TRBJ2-1): DSGVTQTPKHLITATGQRVTLRCSPRSGDLSVYWYQQSLDQGLQFLIQYYNGEERAKGNILERFSAQQFPDLHSELNLSSLELGDSALYFCASSVEWVNEQFFGPGTRLTVL.

This clone appeared a few times. The genes are TRBV14 and TRBJ2-5, with D perhaps TRBD1 or TRBD2 (5 bases each). The length of the CDR3 is 15 residues. Germline CDR1 reads SGHDN; CDR2 reads FVKESK. Trimming left V 4 bases short and J 2 bases short, with 14 bases between. The CDR3 sequence is CASSPPGTVQETQYF. The CDR3 DNA reads as TGTGCCAGCAGCCCACCGGGGACGGTTCAAGAGACCCAGTACTTC.

This clone was picked up one time. This chain uses TRBV7-9 with TRBJ2-5; D uncertain. Deletions cut 1 base from V and 5 bases from J, with 11 bases between. The CDR3 consists of 14 residues. CDR1 is SEHNR and CDR2 is FQNEAQ in the germline V gene (reference sequence). CDR3 region: CASSLGVVGETQYF. Written as DNA, the CDR3 is TGTGCCAGCAGCTTAGGTGTGGTCGGGGAGACCCAGTACTTC. Complete variable domain (other parts from reference TRBV7-9 and TRBJ2-5): DTGVSQNPRHKITKRGQNVTFRCDPISEHNRLYWYRQTLGQGPEFLTYFQNEAQLEKSRLLSDRFSAERPKGSFSTLEIQRTEQGDSAMYLCASSLGVVGETQYFGPGTRLLVL.

This clone was seen a few times. The chain is built from TRBV7-9 and TRBJ1-5, with D possibly being TRBD1 (6 bases). CDR1 and CDR2 from the germline V gene are SEHNR and FQNEAQ (reference sequence). The CDR3 covers 13 residues. The V and J ends lost 5 bases and 10 bases respectively, with 15 bases between them. CDR3 amino acids: CASSRDIGNPQHF. The CDR3 DNA follows: TGTGCCAGCAGCCGGGACATCGGAAACCCCCAGCATTTT.

The CDR3 here is CASKGEGYTF. Written as DNA, the CDR3 is TGTGCCAGCAAAGGGGAGGGCTACACCTTC. V is TRBV21-1 and J is TRBJ1-2. TRBV21-1 is assigned pseudogene status. CDR3 length: 10 amino acids.

This clone was seen a single time. The CDR3 region has the DNA TGTGCCAGCAGCTTGGATCGCCGGGAGCAGTTCTTC. Translating it yields CASSLDRREQFF. The J gene is TRBJ2-1, the V gene TRBV5-6; D gene uncertain. V was cut by 0 bases and J by 10 bases, with 8 bases left in between. Looked up from germline, CDR1 is SGHDT and CDR2 is YYEEEE. The CDR3 totals 12 residues.

In its sample, this clone was seen a few times. The V and J genes are TRBV4-1 and TRBJ2-2; no clear D gene. V was pared by 0 bases and J by 2 bases, with 7 bases between. Germline loops: CDR1 MGHRA, CDR2 YSYEKL. The length of the CDR3 is 15 residues. CDR3 protein: CASSQERTNTGELFF. CDR3 coding DNA: TGCGCCAGCAGCCAAGAACGCACTAACACCGGGGAGCTGTTTTTT.

The chain uses TRBV28 and TRBJ2-7; D perhaps matches TRBD1 (5 bases). Trimming took 2 bases from V and 2 from J, leaving 10 bases between them. The CDR3 totals 14 residues. Germline CDR1 reads MDHEN; CDR2 reads SYDVKM. CDR3 bases: TGTGCCAGCAGTTTAACCCAGGGAACCTACGAGCAGTACTTC. This gives the protein CASSLTQGTYEQYF.

This chain joins TRBV5-6 and TRBJ2-7, with no clear D. Deletions cut 0 bases from V and 2 bases from J, with 12 bases between. Germline lookup yields CDR1 SGHDT and CDR2 YYEEEE. This CDR3 is built from 15 residues. CDR3 sequence reads: CASSLGSRRPYEQYF. CDR3 bases: TGTGCCAGCAGCTTGGGAAGCCGCCGGCCCTACGAGCAGTACTTC.

This clone has just a few counts. The chain recombines TRBV29-1 with TRBJ2-6; TRBD1 matches 10 bases. Germline V gene lookup returns CDR1 SQVTM and CDR2 ANQGSEA. The junction had 6 bases not matched to a gene; V was cut back by 2 bases and J by 2 bases. The CDR3 contains 17 residues. The CDR3 region is CSVERGDRGPGANVLTF. Here the CDR3 DNA reads TGCAGCGTTGAAAGGGGGGACAGGGGACCTGGGGCCAACGTCCTGACTTTC. The complete variable domain, with remaining parts taken from reference TRBV29-1 and TRBJ2-6, reads SAVISQKPSRDICQRGTSLTIQCQVDSQVTMMFWYRQQPGQSLTLIATANQGSEATYESGFVIDKFPISRPNLTFSTLTVSNMSPEDSSIYLCSVERGDRGPGANVLTFGAGSRLTVL.

The genes are TRBV14 and TRBJ2-5; D gene ambiguous. The V end lost 1 base, the J end lost 5 bases, and 17 bases lay between the germline ends. The CDR3 has 16 amino acids. CDR1 and CDR2 from the germline V gene are SGHDN and FVKESK. In DNA, the CDR3 is TGTGCCAGCAGCCAAGGTAGCCGCTCTCGGCGGGAGACCCAGTACTTC. Protein sequence: CASSQGSRSRRETQYF.

Only a few counts were recorded for this clone. J is TRBJ2-4 and V is TRBV28; TRBD1 agrees at 8 bases. V gave up 7 bases and J gave up 7 bases; unmatched junction bases: 18. In germline, CDR1 is MDHEN, CDR2 SYDVKM. The CDR3 loop spans 17 amino acids. CDR3 DNA sequence: TGTGCCAGCACTTTTCACCAAGCCGGGACAGGAAAGAACATTCAGTACTTC. Its translation is CASTFHQAGTGKNIQYF. The full variable domain, in which reference TRBV28 and TRBJ2-4 provide the parts outside the CDR3, is DVKVTQSSRYLVKRTGEKVFLECVQDMDHENMFWYRQDPGLGLRLIYFSYDVKMKEKGDIPEGYSVSREKKERFSLILESASTNQTSMYLCASTFHQAGTGKNIQYFGAGTRLSVL.

This chain connects TRBV29-1 to TRBJ1-4; D might be TRBD1 (6 bases). The CDR3 spans 12 residues. Per the germline V gene, CDR1 is SQVTM and CDR2 is ANQGSEA. The germline V and J ends were trimmed by 6 bases and 5 bases, with 10 bases remaining between them. Written as DNA, the CDR3 is TGCAGCGTGGGACAAGTCAATGAAAAACTGTTTTTT. Its protein product is CSVGQVNEKLFF.

The gene calls are TRBV6-5 and TRBJ1-2, with 7 bases fitting TRBD1. V was clipped by 6 bases and J by 2 bases; unmatched bases: 9. The CDR3 is 15 amino acids. Germline lookup yields CDR1 MNHEY and CDR2 SVGAGI. The CDR3 bases are TGTGCCAGCAGCAAGGCCGGGACAGCCAACTATGGCTACACCTTC. As protein: CASSKAGTANYGYTF.

V gene TRBV28 combines with J gene TRBJ2-5; D possibly uses TRBD1 or TRBD2 (6 bases each). The V end lost 7 bases, the J end lost 1 base, and 16 bases lay between the germline ends. This CDR3 contains 15 residues. From germline, CDR1 is MDHEN and CDR2 SYDVKM. The CDR3 spells CASNPGGGFQETQYF. CDR3 DNA: TGTGCCAGCAACCCCGGGGGCGGGTTCCAAGAGACCCAGTACTTC.

The rearrangement joins TRBV2 to TRBJ2-7, with D uncertain. The CDR3 runs to 15 residues. V was pared by 3 bases and J by 2 bases, with 14 bases between. Germline V gives CDR1 SNHLY, CDR2 FYNNEI. CDR3 sequence reads: CASSEGRQKTYEQYF. The CDR3 coding sequence is TGTGCCAGCAGTGAGGGCAGGCAGAAGACCTACGAGCAGTACTTC.

J is TRBJ1-2 and V is TRBV30; tentative D call: TRBD1 (5 bases). CDR1 and CDR2 from the germline V gene are GTSNPN and SVGIG (reference sequence). Between the trimmed V and J ends, which lost 5 bases and 6 bases, there was a span of 10 bases. The length of the CDR3 is 11 residues. The CDR3 region is CAWGKGHGYTF. The CDR3 nucleotides read TGTGCCTGGGGGAAGGGGCATGGCTACACCTTC.

This clone was recorded once. The chain recombines TRBV6-5 with TRBJ2-7; D may be TRBD1 or TRBD2 (5 bases each). Germline assignment: CDR1 MNHEY and CDR2 SVGAGI. V lost 5 bases and J lost 4, with 15 bases in between. The CDR3 has 14 amino acids. CDR3 sequence reads: CASSATGRFYEQYF. CDR3 DNA sequence: TGTGCCAGCAGTGCTACGGGACGGTTTTACGAGCAGTACTTC.

The table lists this clone with a few counts. The chain combines TRBV11-2 with TRBJ2-5; 7 bases are a match to TRBD2. The CDR3 is made up of 14 amino acids. In germline, CDR1 is SGHAT, CDR2 FQNNGV. J lost 1 base, V lost 5 bases, and 4 bases had no gene match. The CDR3 spells CASSKLALQETQYF. CDR3 nucleotide sequence: TGTGCCAGCAGCAAACTAGCGCTCCAAGAGACCCAGTACTTC.

The gene calls are TRBV28 and TRBJ2-1, with D possibly TRBD1 on 6 matching bases. Germline CDR1 MDHEN, CDR2 SYDVKM. CDR3 size: 17 residues. V was trimmed by 3 bases and J by 5 bases, leaving 20 bases between them. CDR3 nucleotides: TGTGCCAGCAGTTTGAGGGGTCGCCGGGACAACAACAATGAGCAGTTCTTC. Amino acids: CASSLRGRRDNNNEQFF.

The chain's CDR3 is CASSTGVFYEQYF. The CDR3 DNA sequence: TGTGCCAGCAGTACCGGGGTGTTCTACGAGCAGTACTTC. The chain joins TRBV6-5 to TRBJ2-7; D may be TRBD2 (5 bases). Germline V CDR1 and CDR2: MNHEY, SVGAGI. Deletions cut 5 bases from V and 3 bases from J, with 11 bases between. This CDR3 contains 13 residues.